Below are 11 T cell receptor beta chains sequenced from a single sample in a study of blood T cell repertoires in COVID-19. Repertoires were generated with immunoSEQ multiplex PCR, while TCRdb's copy carries only in-frame clones and drops some. The sample records roughly 180,000 clones, less than 90% being singletons. Sequencing was performed on peripheral blood. The receptors here all came from a man between 65 and 85 years old with active or convalescent COVID-19.

The chain uses TRBV27 and TRBJ1-6, with 7 bases lining up with TRBD1. This CDR3 comprises 15 residues. J gave up 0 bases and V 8 bases, and 4 bases lay outside the gene matches. Germline CDR1 reads MNHEY; CDR2 reads SMNVEV (reference sequence). In DNA form, the CDR3 reads TGTGCCAGCTCGGACAGGAGCTCCTATAATTCACCCCTCCACTTT. Translated, it gives CASSDRSSYNSPLHF.

The gene calls are TRBV6-5 and TRBJ2-1; D is ambiguous. Germline V lookup: CDR1 MNHEY, CDR2 SVGAGI. Trimming took off 7 bases at V and 6 bases at J, with 10 bases between the two ends. This CDR3 has 12 amino acids. The CDR3 coding sequence is TGTGCCAGCATGGGTCCAGGCAATGAGCAGTTCTTC. Amino acids: CASMGPGNEQFF.

The gene calls are TRBV10-3 and TRBJ2-3; no firm D call. The germline CDR1 and CDR2 sequences are ENHRY and SYGVKD. The CDR3 is 15 amino acids. The V end lost 6 bases, the J end lost 2 bases, and 15 bases lay between the germline ends. DNA of the CDR3: TGTGCCATCAGGCCCCTTACTACCTCCACAGATACGCAGTATTTT. It yields the protein CAIRPLTTSTDTQYF.

This chain links TRBV29-1 with TRBJ2-7; D ambiguous. Germline CDR1 SQVTM, CDR2 ANQGSEA. This CDR3 is 16 amino acids long. The V end lost 1 base, the J end lost 1 base, and 17 bases lay between the germline ends. CDR3: CSVEVVGVASSYEQYF. The CDR3 DNA sequence: TGCAGCGTTGAAGTAGTAGGTGTAGCATCATCCTACGAGCAGTACTTC.

V is TRBV28 and J is TRBJ1-3; D is uncertain. Germline V lookup: CDR1 MDHEN, CDR2 SYDVKM. CDR3 length: 16 residues. Between the trimmed V and J ends, which lost 7 bases and 6 bases, there was a span of 22 bases. The CDR3 DNA reads as TGTGCCAGCACCCCCCCCTCAGCGGGCAGTCTAAACACCATATATTTT. It yields the protein CASTPPSAGSLNTIYF. The full variable domain, with the rest looked up from reference TRBV28 and TRBJ1-3, is DVKVTQSSRYLVKRTGEKVFLECVQDMDHENMFWYRQDPGLGLRLIYFSYDVKMKEKGDIPEGYSVSREKKERFSLILESASTNQTSMYLCASTPPSAGSLNTIYFGEGSWLTVV.

This chain links TRBV5-1 with TRBJ1-2; weak D call: TRBD1 (5 bases). Germline CDR1 SGHRS, CDR2 YFSETQ. The CDR3 spans 14 residues. Deletions cut 1 base from V and 1 base from J, with 8 bases between. The CDR3: CASSLTQDNYGYTF. CDR3 nucleotides: TGCGCCAGCAGCTTGACACAGGATAACTATGGCTACACCTTC.

The chain has TRBV25-1 and TRBJ2-5; TRBD2 matches at 7 bases. After removal of 7 bases from V and 1 base from J, the junction contained 6 bases not matched to a gene. The CDR3 totals 14 residues. Germline V lookup: CDR1 MGHDK, CDR2 SYGVNS. The CDR3 reads CASTGRGFQETQYF. The CDR3 DNA reads TGTGCCAGCACCGGGCGGGGGTTCCAAGAGACCCAGTACTTC. Filled out from reference TRBV25-1 and TRBJ2-5, the complete variable domain reads EADIYQTPRYLVIGTGKKITLECSQTMGHDKMYWYQQDPGMELHLIHYSYGVNSTEKGDLSSESTVSRIRTEHFPLTLESARPSHTSQYLCASTGRGFQETQYFGPGTRLLVL.

This chain links TRBV6-4 with TRBJ1-5; D is unresolved. The CDR3 has 16 residues. Germline-derived CDR1 and CDR2 are MRHNA and SNTAGT. V lost 6 bases, J lost 2 bases, and 17 bases lay in between. The CDR3 DNA reads TGTGCCAGCAGGGAGGATATCTTTGTATGCAATCAGCCCCAGCATTTT. Translated, it gives CASREDIFVCNQPQHF.

The gene calls are TRBV9 and TRBJ2-1; 7 bases fit TRBD2. Germline loops: CDR1 SGDLS, CDR2 YYNGEE. The V segment lost 4 bases and the J segment 7 bases; nucleotides outside the gene matches: 14. The CDR3 covers 16 residues. CDR3 sequence (DNA): TGTGCCAGCAGCCTCCTCGGGCTAGCGGACGTAAATGAGCAGTTCTTC. Its protein is CASSLLGLADVNEQFF.

The V and J genes are TRBV7-2 and TRBJ2-5, with D unclear. Germline lookup yields CDR1 SGHTA and CDR2 FQGNSA. The CDR3 length is 14 residues. V was shortened by 2 bases and J by 5 bases, with 12 bases between the two germline ends. CDR3 sequence (DNA): TGTGCCAGCAGCTTACTTCCCAGGATGGAGACCCAGTACTTC. Encoded protein: CASSLLPRMETQYF.

In DNA, the CDR3 is TGTGCCAGCAGCCAAGATCTGTTAGGCGGGGGGGCAGCCGGGGAGCTGTTTTTT. It specifies CASSQDLLGGGAAGELFF. The chain joins TRBV3-1 (or the pseudogene TRBV3-2) to TRBJ2-2; 9 nucleotides match TRBD2. The germline CDR1 and CDR2 sequences are LGHDT and YNNKEL (reference sequence). The CDR3 is 18 amino acids. The V gene end was trimmed by 0 bases and the J gene end by 6 bases; junction bases not matched to a gene: 11.